These 17 T cell receptor beta chains were all obtained from the same sample, sequenced in a study of cytomegalovirus exposure and HLA in healthy donors. It was with 60 Vbeta and 13 Jbeta primers that the PCR ran. Assay: immunoSEQ multiplex PCR; the TCRdb copy retains only in-frame clones and omits some. The table lists 150,000 to 200,000 clones, more than 65% of them singletons, with approximately 1.6% in the top ten. Sequencing input: PBMCs. The receptors stem from a woman aged 25 to 45 in good health and CMV-seronegative.

This chain joins TRBV18 and TRBJ1-5; weak D call: TRBD1 (6 bases). Germline V lookup: CDR1 KGHSH, CDR2 LQKENI. V lost 3 bases, J lost 9 bases, and 15 bases lay in between. CDR3 length: 14 residues. DNA of the CDR3: TGTGCCAGCTCACCCCGGACAGCACCGGGGCCCCAGCATTTT. Protein: CASSPRTAPGPQHF.

The chain joins TRBV19 to TRBJ1-1; unclear D gene. The CDR3 spans 13 residues. Germline values: CDR1 LNHDA, CDR2 SQIVND (reference sequence). V lost 3 bases and J lost 5, with 10 bases in between. The CDR3 region has the DNA TGTGCCAGTAGTATTTCGGGGTATACTGAAGCTTTCTTT. Protein sequence: CASSISGYTEAFF.

This chain connects TRBV19 to TRBJ2-1, with D perhaps matching TRBD1 (6 bases). CDR1 is LNHDA, CDR2 SQIVND, per germline (reference sequence). V was shortened by 4 bases and J by 7 bases, with 11 bases between the two germline ends. This CDR3 is 13 amino acids long. In nucleotides, the CDR3 is TGTGCCAGTAGTAAGCAGGGGTGGAATGAGCAGTTCTTC. Residues: CASSKQGWNEQFF.

This clone was counted a few times. This chain links TRBV30 with TRBJ2-1; no clear D. The CDR3 contains 11 residues. Looked up from germline, CDR1 is GTSNPN and CDR2 is SVGIG (reference sequence). V was clipped by 3 bases and J by 8 bases, with 8 bases between them. Here the CDR3 reads CAWSATDEQFF. The CDR3 coding sequence is TGTGCCTGGAGCGCAACAGATGAGCAGTTCTTC.

In this sample, this clone turned up a few times. This chain uses TRBV21-1 with TRBJ2-1; the table assigns TRBD2, which was not confirmed against the DNA. TRBV21-1 is described as a pseudogene. CDR3 length: 16 residues. The CDR3, as DNA: TGTGCCAGCAGCAAATGGGGGACTCTGGGCTACAATGAGCAGTTCTTC. It encodes CASSKWGTLGYNEQFF.

The V call is TRBV29-1, the J call TRBJ1-1; no clear D gene. The CDR3 is made up of 11 amino acids. CDR1 and CDR2 (germline): SQVTM, ANQGSEA. Deletions cut 7 bases from V and 1 base from J, with 7 bases between. The DNA of the CDR3 is TGCAGCGGTTCAGAGAACACTGAAGCTTTCTTT. Its translation: CSGSENTEAFF.

This clone has a single count. The rearrangement links TRBV7-2 to TRBJ2-7, with D maybe TRBD2 (6 bases). Trimming stripped 5 bases from V and 3 bases from J, with 23 bases between. The germline CDR1 and CDR2 sequences are SGHTA and FQGNSA. This CDR3 has 17 residues. CDR3 DNA sequence: TGTGCCAGCAGCGATCCTACTAGCTCACTTTTGAGCTACGAGCAGTACTTC. As protein: CASSDPTSSLLSYEQYF.

This sequence joins TRBV4-2 and TRBJ2-5; TRBD1 is a possible D gene (5 bases). The CDR3 is 14 residues long. Germline values: CDR1 LGHNA, CDR2 YNFKEQ. V shed 1 base and J shed 3 bases, with 9 bases lying between them. CDR3 residues: CASSQVDMKETQYF. As DNA, the CDR3 is TGTGCCAGCAGCCAAGTGGACATGAAAGAGACCCAGTACTTC.

This chain uses TRBV6-5 with TRBJ2-5; maybe TRBD2 (5 bases). The CDR3 length is 16 residues. Trimming cost V 2 bases and J 2 bases, with 15 bases left between them. Germline CDR1 and CDR2: MNHEY and SVGAGI. The CDR3 bases are TGTGCCAGCAGTTACACCCTTAGCAGGAGGCAAGAGACCCAGTACTTC. It encodes CASSYTLSRRQETQYF.

The rearrangement uses TRBV11-3 and TRBJ2-7; D is uncertain. The CDR3 is made up of 15 amino acids. CDR1 and CDR2 (germline): SGHNT, YENEEA. V was cut by 0 bases and J by 5 bases, with 14 bases left in between. CDR3 sequence (DNA): TGTGCCAGCAGCTTAGATGGGCAGGTGATGGACGAGCAGTACTTC. Its translation is CASSLDGQVMDEQYF.

The chain uses TRBV4-2 and TRBJ2-1, with TRBD2 identical over 13 bases. The germline V gene has CDR1 LGHNA and CDR2 YNFKEQ. The CDR3 is 16 amino acids. The V gene end was trimmed by 0 bases and the J gene end by 8 bases; junction bases not matched to a gene: 4. DNA for the CDR3: TGTGCCAGCAGCCAAGACGGGACTAGCGGGAACTATGAGCAGTTCTTC. Amino acid sequence: CASSQDGTSGNYEQFF.

The chain uses TRBV6-1 and TRBJ2-1; 9 bases are a match to TRBD2. J gave up 10 bases and V 4 bases, and 8 bases lay outside the gene matches. The CDR3 extends over 14 amino acids. The germline V gene encodes CDR1 MNHNS and CDR2 SASEGT. CDR3 residues: CASSVSGTSNEQFF. As DNA, the CDR3 is TGTGCCAGCAGTGTAAGTGGGACTAGCAACGAGCAGTTCTTC.

The chain couples TRBV11-2 to TRBJ2-1; D gene ambiguous. The CDR3 covers 12 residues. Germline lookup yields CDR1 SGHAT and CDR2 FQNNGV. The V end was cut by 7 bases, the J end by 15 bases, with 19 bases between. The CDR3 nucleotides are TGTGCCAGCACCCCAAGCCATTTCCCGCCGTTCTTC. It is translated as CASTPSHFPPFF.

V usage is TRBV7-8 and J usage is TRBJ2-6, with D maybe TRBD2 (6 bases). This CDR3 is built from 18 residues. V lost 7 bases, J lost 0 bases, and 19 bases lay in between. Germline assignment: CDR1 SGHVS and CDR2 FQNEAQ. The CDR3 reads CASTIYRDSFSGANVLTF. The CDR3 coding sequence is TGTGCCAGCACCATATATCGGGACTCCTTCTCTGGGGCCAACGTCCTGACTTTC.

The chain is built from TRBV10-1 and TRBJ2-1; the D gene is possibly TRBD1 (8 bases). With 0 bases removed from V and 8 bases from J, the gap between germline ends came to 14 bases. The length of the CDR3 is 15 residues. Germline CDR1 reads WNHNN; CDR2 reads SYGVQD (reference sequence). For the CDR3, the DNA is TGCGCCAGCAGTGAGTCGACTAGCAGGGGGCATGAGCAGTTCTTC. Translation gives CASSESTSRGHEQFF.

This clone was observed a handful of times. The chain's CDR3 is CASSVDGGPNEKLFF. In nucleotides, the CDR3 is TGTGCCAGTAGCGTAGACGGGGGGCCTAATGAAAAACTGTTTTTT. The chain carries TRBV19 and TRBJ1-4; D is perhaps TRBD1 (6 bases). Deletions cut 6 bases from V and 3 bases from J, with 14 bases between. CDR1 and CDR2 (germline): LNHDA, SQIVND (reference sequence). The CDR3 is 15 residues long.

This chain connects TRBV7-6 to TRBJ1-5; 9 bases agree with TRBD1. This CDR3 spans 17 amino acids. Germline values: CDR1 SGHVS, CDR2 FNYEAQ. The J segment lost 1 base and the V segment lost 3 bases, leaving 7 bases of the junction unmatched. The CDR3 DNA reads as TGTGCCAGCAGCTTCGGACAGGGGCTGGGAAGCAATCAGCCCCAGCATTTT. Translated: CASSFGQGLGSNQPQHF.